A single sample gave rise to the 7 T cell receptor beta chains below, sequenced in a study of cytomegalovirus exposure and HLA in healthy donors. The PCR used 60 Vbeta and 13 Jbeta primers. The method was immunoSEQ multiplex PCR; TCRdb's version includes in-frame clones alone and lacks a portion of them. Of about 140,000 clones in the sample, over 60% were seen once. The sequenced sample was PBMCs. The receptor source for this set is a female donor in good health and CMV-seropositive.

The chain has TRBV29-1 and TRBJ1-1; perhaps TRBD1 as D (5 bases). The V gene's germline CDR1 is SQVTM and CDR2 ANQGSEA. Trimming removed 4 bases at V and 6 bases at J, with 15 bases between. The CDR3 totals 13 residues. Here the CDR3 DNA reads TGCAGCGTTGTAGGACATCTCATCTCTGAAGCTTTCTTT. Its protein product is CSVVGHLISEAFF.

The rearrangement uses TRBV19 and TRBJ1-2; 7 bases match TRBD1. The CDR3 consists of 13 residues. Germline values: CDR1 LNHDA, CDR2 SQIVND (reference sequence). J lost 6 bases, V lost 5 bases, and 6 bases had no gene match. Here the CDR3 reads CASSPRDRDGYTF. CDR3 DNA: TGTGCCAGTAGTCCCCGGGACAGAGATGGCTACACCTTC.

The chain couples TRBV19 to TRBJ2-6; D gene ambiguous. The CDR3 length is 13 residues. The germline gives CDR1 LNHDA, CDR2 SQIVND (reference sequence). Trimming removed 6 bases at V and 1 base at J, with 4 bases between. The CDR3 reads CASSVSGANVLTF. The CDR3 nucleotides are TGTGCCAGTAGCGTTTCTGGGGCCAACGTCCTGACTTTC.

This clone was detected only once. The chain couples TRBV10-3 to TRBJ2-2, with 7 bases that match TRBD1. Germline V gene sequence: CDR1 ENHRY, CDR2 SYGVKD. The CDR3 extends over 15 amino acids. The junction had 9 bases not matched to a gene; V was cut back by 7 bases and J by 4 bases. The CDR3 region is CAITPGTAITGELFF. CDR3 sequence (DNA): TGTGCCATCACCCCAGGGACAGCGATCACCGGGGAGCTGTTTTTT.

This clone has only one observation. The CDR3 region is CASSLWTGTYEQYF. The DNA of the CDR3 is TGTGCCAGCAGCCTCTGGACGGGAACCTACGAGCAGTACTTC. The chain employs TRBV7-9 and TRBJ2-7; D might be TRBD2 (5 bases). The V end was cut by 5 bases, the J end by 2 bases, with 13 bases between. The V gene's germline CDR1 is SEHNR and CDR2 FQNEAQ (reference sequence). The CDR3 is made up of 14 amino acids.

This clone was seen once. The chain couples TRBV2 to TRBJ1-4, with 8 bases lining up with TRBD1. The V and J ends lost 9 bases and 5 bases, in that order; junction bases with no gene match: 8. Germline values: CDR1 SNHLY, CDR2 FYNNEI. This CDR3 region has 14 residues. CDR3 residues: CASYAGTGNEKLFF. The CDR3 DNA follows: TGTGCCAGTTACGCCGGGACAGGAAATGAAAAACTGTTTTTT.

CDR3 protein: CASSGYTPGANVLTF. The CDR3 DNA is TGTGCCAGCAGTGGGTATACACCTGGGGCCAACGTCCTGACTTTC. The V and J genes are TRBV6-1 and TRBJ2-6; D uncertain. CDR1 is MNHNS, CDR2 SASEGT, per germline. Trimming took off 4 bases at V and 2 bases at J, with 9 bases between the two ends. The CDR3 length is 15 residues.